The next 24 T cell receptor beta chains were all read from a single sample in a study of molecular identifiers for immune sequencing clone quantification. Using its own MiXCR run on the PCR reads, TCRdb lists one record per CDR3 protein. Among roughly 630,000 distinct CDR3 sequences listed, approximately 24% were seen once. The sample was naive CD8+ T cells from blood, with Jurkat cell RNA spiked in. Indicated subset: FACS-sorted CD8+CD4-CCR7+CD45RA+ naive T cells. These receptors all stem from a human donor in good health. Some libraries in this study had Jurkat cell RNA spiked in.

In this sample, this clonotype turned up many times. Here the CDR3 DNA reads TGTGCCAGCAGCGCCCGACAGGAGAGCACAGATACGCAGTATTTT. Its translation: CASSARQESTDTQYF. The chain uses TRBV13 and TRBJ2-3; TRBD1 is a possible D gene (6 bases). Trimming took 5 bases from V and 0 from J, leaving 12 bases between them. The germline V gene encodes CDR1 PRHDT and CDR2 FYEKMQ (reference sequence). The CDR3 length is 15 residues.

With regard to this clonotype: A read error may be the cause here, since a much bigger clone is one base away. The V gene is TRBV27, the J gene TRBJ2-3; 9 nucleotides agree with TRBD2. The germline V gene has CDR1 MNHEY and CDR2 SMNVEV (reference sequence). This CDR3 spans 15 amino acids. The CDR3 loop is CAGSLLAGVLDTQYF. CDR3 bases: TGTGCCGGCAGTTTGTTAGCGGGAGTGCTGGATACGCAGTATTTT.

Ten or more counts support this clonotype. This chain joins TRBV20-1 and TRBJ2-1; D tentatively fits TRBD1 or TRBD2 (6 bases each). With 0 bases removed from V and 8 bases from J, the gap between germline ends came to 20 bases. Germline V gene sequence: CDR1 DFQATT, CDR2 SNEGSKA (reference sequence). This CDR3 contains 16 residues. In nucleotides, the CDR3 is TGCAGTGCTAGAGATACAGATCAGGGGAGGTTGGATGAGCAGTTCTTC. It encodes CSARDTDQGRLDEQFF.

Remarks on this clonotype: This may arise from a read error, as a much more abundant clone is one base away. The chain links TRBV5-3 to TRBJ2-5, with TRBD1 matching 7 bases. TRBV5-3 is classed as an ORF, of uncertain function. The CDR3 loop spans 14 amino acids. J was trimmed by 5 bases and V by 8 bases; bases with no gene match: 12. In DNA form, the CDR3 reads TGTGCCAGCAGCCTCGACAGGGAACATGAGACCCAGTACTTC. It is translated as CASSLDREHETQYF.

V usage is TRBV7-6 and J usage is TRBJ2-7, with no clear D. CDR3 length equals 14 residues. V shed 1 base and J shed 5 bases, with 12 bases lying between them. CDR1 is SGHVS, CDR2 FNYEAQ, per germline. The DNA for the CDR3 is TGTGCCAGCAGCTTAGTGGACGTTGGGGACGAGCAGTACTTC. Protein product: CASSLVDVGDEQYF.

This clonotype was counted many times. The chain carries TRBV7-2 and TRBJ2-5, with a possible D match to TRBD1 (5 bases). This CDR3 has 13 residues. From germline, CDR1 is SGHTA and CDR2 FQGNSA. V was trimmed by 6 bases and J by 2 bases, leaving 10 bases between them. CDR3 nucleotide sequence: TGTGCCAGCAGGGCAGGGTTGCAAGAGACCCAGTACTTC. Amino acid sequence: CASRAGLQETQYF. Using reference TRBV7-2 and TRBJ2-5 for the parts outside the CDR3, the full variable domain is GAGVSQSPSNKVTEKGKDVELRCDPISGHTALYWYRQSLGQGLEFLIYFQGNSAPDKSGLPSDRFSAERTGGSVSTLTIQRTQQEDSAVYLCASRAGLQETQYFGPGTRLLVL.

This clonotype was seen once. One end of the junction varies from germline; a read error may be responsible. The chain has TRBV5-1 and TRBJ2-7; TRBD2 aligns across 9 bases. The CDR3 has 15 residues. CDR1 is SGHRS and CDR2 is YFSETQ in the germline V gene. DNA for the CDR3: TGCGCCAGCTGCTTGATTAGCGGGAGTTGTGGCGAGCAGTACTTC. It codes for CASCLISGSCGEQYF.

The genes are TRBV6-1 and TRBJ2-7; 9 bases fit TRBD1. The CDR3 covers 16 residues. Trimming removed 0 bases from V and 4 bases from J; junction bases left unmatched: 7. The germline V gene encodes CDR1 MNHNS and CDR2 SASEGT. The CDR3 sequence is CASSEASGTGWYEQYF. CDR3 in DNA: TGTGCCAGCAGTGAAGCATCCGGGACAGGGTGGTACGAGCAGTACTTC.

This chain links TRBV9 with TRBJ2-5, with D possibly called TRBD1 or TRBD2 (5 bases each). Germline loops: CDR1 SGDLS, CDR2 YYNGEE. The CDR3 contains 15 residues. The V and J ends lost 4 bases and 2 bases respectively, with 15 bases between them. CDR3 nucleotide sequence: TGTGCCAGCAGCCCGAGGGGAACGACTCAAGAGACCCAGTACTTC. As protein: CASSPRGTTQETQYF.

This clonotype was observed a few times. This chain links TRBV20-1 with TRBJ1-4; 9 positions match TRBD1. The CDR3 length is 14 residues. Germline V gene sequence: CDR1 DFQATT, CDR2 SNEGSKA (reference sequence). V gave up 7 bases and J gave up 5 bases; unmatched junction bases: 8. The CDR3 sequence: CSVNDRGGNEKLFF. Here the CDR3 DNA reads TGCAGTGTGAACGACAGGGGGGGGAATGAAAAACTGTTTTTT.

This clonotype was found many times. This chain links TRBV4-3 with TRBJ2-7, with 10 bases lining up with TRBD2. J gave up 3 bases and V 1 base, and 0 bases lay outside the gene matches. The CDR3 totals 14 residues. Per the germline V gene, CDR1 is LGHNA and CDR2 is YSLEER. The CDR3 DNA is TGCGCCAGCAGCCAAGCTAGCGGGAGCTACGAGCAGTACTTC. It is translated as CASSQASGSYEQYF.

This chain joins TRBV27 and TRBJ1-1; no clear D gene. From germline, CDR1 is MNHEY and CDR2 SMNVEV (reference sequence). V was trimmed by 4 bases and J by 2 bases, leaving 8 bases between them. The CDR3 extends over 13 amino acids. The CDR3 loop reads CASSWAANTEAFF. In nucleotides, the CDR3 is TGTGCCAGCAGTTGGGCAGCCAACACTGAAGCTTTCTTT.

This clonotype has only one observation. The CDR3 does not close with the conserved phenylalanine or tryptophan, likely indicating a read error. The chain is built from TRBV27 and TRBJ2-7, with 9 bases fitting TRBD1. J gave up 3 bases and V 5 bases, and 8 bases lay outside the gene matches. This CDR3 has 15 residues. Germline V gene lookup returns CDR1 MNHEY and CDR2 SMNVEV (reference sequence). DNA for the CDR3: TGTGCCAGCAGTCTTACGACAGGGGGGAGCTACGAGCAGTACTAC. This gives the protein CASSLTTGGSYEQYY.

The chain uses TRBV18 and TRBJ2-3; weak D call: TRBD1 (5 bases). Per germline, CDR1 KGHSH and CDR2 LQKENI. This CDR3 contains 19 residues. V dropped 2 bases and J dropped 3 bases, with 24 bases sitting between them. CDR3 loop: CASSPGRNRRPDYTDTQYF. CDR3 DNA sequence: TGTGCCAGCTCACCAGGCAGAAACAGGAGACCAGATTATACAGATACGCAGTATTTT.

V usage is TRBV27 and J usage is TRBJ2-7, with D perhaps assigned TRBD1 or TRBD2 (5 bases each). Germline V gene data show CDR1 as MNHEY and CDR2 as SMNVEV (reference sequence). This CDR3 is 15 amino acids long. Trimming took off 5 bases at V and 3 bases at J, with 17 bases between the two ends. DNA for the CDR3: TGTGCCAGCAGTCCCGTCCCGGGACGGCACTACGAGCAGTACTTC. It codes for CASSPVPGRHYEQYF.

The V and J genes are TRBV7-9 and TRBJ2-2; D is unclear. The CDR3 consists of 15 residues. Trimming removed 1 base at V and 0 bases at J, with 6 bases between. Germline assignment: CDR1 SEHNR and CDR2 FQNEAQ (reference sequence). The CDR3 reads CASSLEWANTGELFF. The CDR3 DNA reads TGTGCCAGCAGCTTAGAATGGGCGAACACCGGGGAGCTGTTTTTT.

This clonotype was recorded many times. DNA of the CDR3: TGTGCCAGCAGTTACGCAGGGACCAATCAGCCCCAGCATTTT. Encoded protein: CASSYAGTNQPQHF. The chain joins TRBV27 to TRBJ1-5; the D gene is possibly TRBD1 (5 bases). Germline assignment: CDR1 MNHEY and CDR2 SMNVEV (reference sequence). The V gene lost 4 bases and the J gene lost 3 bases, with 10 bases spanning the gap. CDR3 length equals 14 residues.

This clonotype has a count of ten or more. The J gene is TRBJ2-7, the V gene TRBV7-2; D is perhaps TRBD2 (6 bases). CDR3 length equals 16 residues. V dropped 5 bases and J dropped 2 bases, with 19 bases sitting between them. Germline V gene lookup returns CDR1 SGHTA and CDR2 FQGNSA. The CDR3 sequence is CASSRPRESIAYEQYF. The CDR3 coding sequence is TGTGCCAGCAGCCGGCCACGGGAGAGTATCGCCTACGAGCAGTACTTC.

The V call is TRBV6-6, the J call TRBJ2-4, with a possible D match to TRBD1 (6 bases). Germline CDR1 MNHNY, CDR2 SVGAGI (reference sequence). There are 15 residues in the CDR3. Trimming stripped 6 bases from V and 1 base from J, with 13 bases between. This CDR3 is CASRPTGMAKNIQYF. The CDR3 DNA sequence: TGTGCCAGCAGGCCAACAGGGATGGCCAAAAACATTCAGTACTTC.

In its sample, this clonotype was seen many times. The chain carries TRBV28 and TRBJ2-3; 7 nucleotides agree with TRBD2. Germline CDR1 is MDHEN and CDR2 is SYDVKM. The CDR3 is 15 residues long. Trimming at V came to 5 bases and at J to 2 bases, leaving 7 bases not matched to a gene. CDR3 bases: TGTGCCAGCAGTGGACCTCTAGCGGTCACAGATACGCAGTATTTT. Its protein is CASSGPLAVTDTQYF.

This clonotype was seen repeatedly, ten times or more. V is TRBV19 and J is TRBJ1-5, with D perhaps TRBD1 (6 bases). V lost 7 bases to trimming and J lost 6 bases, with 10 bases between them. Germline CDR1 LNHDA, CDR2 SQIVND (reference sequence). CDR3 length: 12 residues. The CDR3 spells CASNEGVQPQHF. The CDR3, as DNA: TGTGCCAGTAACGAGGGGGTTCAGCCCCAGCATTTT.

For this clonotype: The junction shows a germline mismatch at one end, possibly a read error. The J gene is TRBJ2-6, the V gene TRBV4-3; D not certain. Germline CDR1 reads LGHNA; CDR2 reads YSLEER. The CDR3 runs 16 residues. The CDR3 nucleotides read TGCGCCAACAGCCAAGATCCCGACTCTGGGGCCAACGTCCTGACTTTC. Protein product: CANSQDPDSGANVLTF.

This chain uses TRBV19 with TRBJ2-7, with D perhaps matching TRBD1 or TRBD2 (5 bases each). V was trimmed by 10 bases and J by 5 bases, leaving 15 bases between them. Looked up from germline, CDR1 is LNHDA and CDR2 is SQIVND (reference sequence). The CDR3 contains 12 residues. CDR3: CATSQGGDEQYF. Written as DNA, the CDR3 is TGTGCCACTAGCCAGGGCGGTGACGAGCAGTACTTC. The variable domain in full, with the rest retrieved from reference TRBV19 and TRBJ2-7, is DGGITQSPKYLFRKEGQNVTLSCEQNLNHDAMYWYRQDPGQGLRLIYYSQIVNDFQKGDIAEGYSVSREKKESFPLTVTSAQKNPTAFYLCATSQGGDEQYFGPGTRLTVT.

For this clonotype: A much larger clone is a single base away; this may be a read error. The chain has TRBV30 and TRBJ2-3; 9 positions match TRBD2. Trimming removed 2 bases from V and 2 bases from J; junction bases left unmatched: 5. Germline V gives CDR1 GTSNPN, CDR2 SVGIG (reference sequence). The CDR3 runs to 15 residues. This chain's CDR3 is CAWSNKREATDTQYF. The CDR3, as DNA: TGTGCCTGGAGTAACAAGCGGGAGGCCACAGATACGCAGTATTTT.